Following are 19 T cell receptor beta chains from one sample sequenced in a study of T cells in localized non-small cell lung cancer. Sequencing used immunoSEQ multiplex PCR; TCRdb keeps in-frame clones, though not all of them. The data show approximately 33,000 clones, with around 90% seen just once and 7.1% held by the top ten. Source: peripheral blood, taken before any cancer treatment. These receptors originate from a female donor older than 55 with stage I lung adenocarcinoma.

This clone has just a few counts. The CDR3 sequence is CASRGFGNTEAFF. CDR3 sequence (DNA): TGTGCCAGCCGGGGGTTTGGGAACACTGAAGCTTTCTTT. This rearrangement joins TRBV6-4 to TRBJ1-1; tentatively, D is TRBD1 (5 bases). The germline gives CDR1 MRHNA, CDR2 SNTAGT. V was trimmed by 8 bases and J by 1 base, leaving 11 bases between them. This CDR3 region has 13 residues.

This sequence joins TRBV19 and TRBJ1-2, with D perhaps matching TRBD1 (6 bases). This CDR3 has 16 amino acids. CDR1 and CDR2 (germline): LNHDA, SQIVND (reference sequence). Trimming took 8 bases from V and 4 from J, leaving 23 bases between them. The DNA of the CDR3 is TGTGCCAGTGATCCTCATGGGGCAGGGGAGAGCTATGGCTACACCTTC. Residues: CASDPHGAGESYGYTF. The full variable domain, with the rest looked up from reference TRBV19 and TRBJ1-2, is DGGITQSPKYLFRKEGQNVTLSCEQNLNHDAMYWYRQDPGQGLRLIYYSQIVNDFQKGDIAEGYSVSREKKESFPLTVTSAQKNPTAFYLCASDPHGAGESYGYTFGSGTRLTVV.

The gene calls are TRBV7-2 and TRBJ1-1; 11 nucleotides match TRBD1. Germline V gene data show CDR1 as SGHTA and CDR2 as FQGNSA. The CDR3 covers 16 residues. The ends lost 0 bases at V and 6 bases at J; junction bases unmatched: 6. This chain's CDR3 is CASSLARDRGEAEAFF. CDR3 coding DNA: TGTGCCAGCAGCTTAGCTCGGGACAGGGGGGAGGCTGAAGCTTTCTTT. The full variable domain, with the rest looked up from reference TRBV7-2 and TRBJ1-1, is GAGVSQSPSNKVTEKGKDVELRCDPISGHTALYWYRQSLGQGLEFLIYFQGNSAPDKSGLPSDRFSAERTGGSVSTLTIQRTQQEDSAVYLCASSLARDRGEAEAFFGQGTRLTVV.

The V call is TRBV4-1, the J call TRBJ1-3; D gene ambiguous. The CDR3 loop spans 16 amino acids. Deletions cut 3 bases from V and 0 bases from J, with 12 bases between. Germline assignment: CDR1 MGHRA and CDR2 YSYEKL. Here the CDR3 DNA reads TGCGCCAGCAGCCAGGTCGGACGGACCTCTGGAAACACCATATATTTT. The encoded protein is CASSQVGRTSGNTIYF.

This clone was seen only a few times. The chain recombines TRBV19 with TRBJ2-3; D not resolved. The germline CDR1 and CDR2 sequences are LNHDA and SQIVND (reference sequence). CDR3 length: 14 residues. V lost 6 bases and J 5 bases, leaving 15 bases between the germline ends. The chain's CDR3 is CASSPPVEEDTQYF. In nucleotides, the CDR3 is TGTGCCAGTAGCCCCCCGGTCGAGGAAGATACGCAGTATTTT. The whole variable domain, filled in from reference TRBV19 and TRBJ2-3, reads DGGITQSPKYLFRKEGQNVTLSCEQNLNHDAMYWYRQDPGQGLRLIYYSQIVNDFQKGDIAEGYSVSREKKESFPLTVTSAQKNPTAFYLCASSPPVEEDTQYFGPGTRLTVL.

This CDR3 is CASTQSWEETQYF. DNA for the CDR3: TGTGCCAGCACCCAGTCGTGGGAAGAGACCCAGTACTTC. This sequence joins TRBV2 and TRBJ2-5; D gene uncertain. CDR3 size: 13 residues. Germline CDR1 reads SNHLY; CDR2 reads FYNNEI. Trimming left V 7 bases short and J 3 bases short, with 12 bases between.

The chain couples TRBV4-1 to TRBJ2-2; D is unresolved. Trimming took 4 bases from V and 3 from J, leaving 18 bases between them. CDR1 and CDR2 from the germline V gene are MGHRA and YSYEKL. This CDR3 has 17 residues. CDR3 sequence (DNA): TGCGCCAGCAGCCTCCTGGGTGGGCGCCGGGACACCGGGGAGCTGTTTTTT. This encodes CASSLLGGRRDTGELFF.

This sequence joins TRBV9 and TRBJ1-1; no firm D call. Germline V gene lookup returns CDR1 SGDLS and CDR2 YYNGEE. The V and J ends lost 8 bases and 6 bases respectively, with 20 bases between them. This CDR3 has 14 amino acids. CDR3 sequence: CASSKRRGSAEAFF. CDR3 in DNA: TGTGCCAGTTCAAAAAGGCGCGGTAGTGCTGAAGCTTTCTTT.

V and J are TRBV27 and TRBJ1-2; no reliable D call. Germline V gene data show CDR1 as MNHEY and CDR2 as SMNVEV (reference sequence). This CDR3 has 13 residues. V shed 6 bases and J shed 4 bases, with 12 bases lying between them. DNA for the CDR3: TGTGCCAGCAGGGCTTCGGTTGGCTATGGCTACACCTTC. It specifies CASRASVGYGYTF.

V is TRBV9 and J is TRBJ2-3; D possibly corresponds to TRBD1 (5 bases). The CDR3 has 15 amino acids. Trimming left V 4 bases short and J 7 bases short, with 19 bases between. Per the germline V gene, CDR1 is SGDLS and CDR2 is YYNGEE. CDR3 sequence reads: CASSPTLGQSYTQYF. CDR3 sequence (DNA): TGTGCCAGCAGCCCTACATTGGGGCAGTCGTATACGCAGTATTTT.

The chain recombines TRBV5-1 with TRBJ2-6; D is undetermined. CDR3 length: 16 amino acids. Per germline, CDR1 SGHRS and CDR2 YFSETQ. The ends were cut back, 5 bases at V and 1 base at J, with 13 bases in the middle. The CDR3 DNA follows: TGCGCCAGCAGTTCAAACGGTCTTTCTGGGGCCAACGTCCTGACTTTC. The encoded protein is CASSSNGLSGANVLTF.

The V call is TRBV6-6, the J call TRBJ2-5; D not certain. V was trimmed by 4 bases and J by 5 bases, leaving 8 bases between them. Germline values: CDR1 MNHNY, CDR2 SVGAGI (reference sequence). The CDR3 loop spans 12 amino acids. CDR3: CASSSFRETQYF. Written as DNA, the CDR3 is TGTGCCAGCAGTTCCTTTCGGGAGACCCAGTACTTC.

J is TRBJ1-5 and V is TRBV5-1; TRBD1 matches 9 bases. CDR3 length: 14 residues. CDR1 is SGHRS, CDR2 YFSETQ, per germline. V shed 0 bases and J 5 bases; nucleotides not matched to a gene: 0. CDR3 nucleotide sequence: TGCGCCAGCAGCTTGGGGGACAGGGATCAGCCCCAGCATTTT. Translated, it gives CASSLGDRDQPQHF.

There are a few counts of this clone. The CDR3 region has the DNA TGTGCCAGCAGTTTAGAGCTTCTGGGTTTAAGTGGCACAGATACGCAGTATTTT. It is translated as CASSLELLGLSGTDTQYF. The chain uses TRBV28 and TRBJ2-3; the D is unclear. The V gene lost 2 bases and the J gene lost 1 base, with 19 bases spanning the gap. This CDR3 has 18 amino acids. Germline values: CDR1 MDHEN, CDR2 SYDVKM.

The chain links TRBV27 to TRBJ2-5, with D uncertain. Deletions cut 5 bases from V and 7 bases from J, with 14 bases between. CDR1 is MNHEY and CDR2 is SMNVEV in the germline V gene (reference sequence). This CDR3 comprises 13 residues. The CDR3 protein is CASSPGHRGTQYF. In nucleotides, the CDR3 is TGTGCCAGCAGTCCCGGTCATCGAGGGACCCAGTACTTC.

The chain employs TRBV5-4 and TRBJ2-3; 8 nucleotides agree with TRBD2. Trimming cost V 2 bases and J 2 bases; bases outside gene matches: 4. This CDR3 has 15 residues. Germline V gene sequence: CDR1 SGHNT, CDR2 YYREEE (reference sequence). The CDR3 bases are TGTGCCAGCAGCTTAGGAGCGGGGGCCACAGATACGCAGTATTTT. It encodes CASSLGAGATDTQYF.

The chain is built from TRBV6-1 and TRBJ2-2; 7 bases are shared with TRBD1. Trimming took 10 bases from V and 5 from J; bases not matched to a gene: 13. Per the germline V gene, CDR1 is MNHNS and CDR2 is SASEGT. CDR3 length: 15 residues. The CDR3, as DNA: TGTGCCACCAAGGTAGGGGGCATACCGACCGGGGAGCTGTTTTTT. It encodes CATKVGGIPTGELFF.

J is TRBJ1-4 and V is TRBV5-1; D is uncertain. CDR3 length equals 17 residues. Germline V gene data show CDR1 as SGHRS and CDR2 as YFSETQ. Trimming removed 4 bases from V and 0 bases from J, with 16 bases in between. The CDR3 DNA is TGCGCCAGCAGCCCTGGTCGGAGGACCGCAACTAATGAAAAACTGTTTTTT. It specifies CASSPGRRTATNEKLFF.

This chain connects TRBV6-1 to TRBJ1-2; D remains ambiguous. This CDR3 is 15 amino acids long. The germline V gene has CDR1 MNHNS and CDR2 SASEGT. V was shortened by 1 base and J by 0 bases, with 9 bases between the two germline ends. The CDR3 sequence is CASSEGSSANYGYTF. The CDR3 DNA is TGTGCCAGCAGTGAAGGGTCCTCAGCTAACTATGGCTACACCTTC.